One and the same sample provided the 14 T cell receptor beta chains below, sequenced in a study of T cells in Graves' hyperthyroidism and ophthalmopathy. Amplification of TCR beta CDR3 regions was performed using RNA transcripts as template. When the TCR CDR3 underwent first-round RT-PCR, the HTBI primer set was used. TCRdb re-called the multiplex PCR reads through MiXCR, storing one row per CDR3 protein. This sample yields some 740,000 distinct CDR3 sequences, of which 12% to 15% are seen a single time; roughly 10% belongs to the top ten. Sequenced material: blood. These receptors were obtained from a woman in her late teens or twenties with Graves' hyperthyroidism.

In its sample, this clonotype was seen a few times. This chain links TRBV7-2 with TRBJ1-5; TRBD1 agrees at 8 bases. Trimming cost V 8 bases and J 6 bases; bases outside gene matches: 12. Germline V gene sequence: CDR1 SGHTA, CDR2 FQGNSA. The CDR3 totals 15 residues. The CDR3 sequence: CASALSGQVRQPQHF. CDR3 DNA sequence: TGTGCCAGCGCCCTATCGGGACAGGTACGTCAGCCCCAGCATTTT. The entire variable domain, with the rest obtained from reference TRBV7-2 and TRBJ1-5, is as follows: GAGVSQSPSNKVTEKGKDVELRCDPISGHTALYWYRQSLGQGLEFLIYFQGNSAPDKSGLPSDRFSAERTGGSVSTLTIQRTQQEDSAVYLCASALSGQVRQPQHFGDGTRLSIL.

This clonotype was recorded many times. CDR3 in amino acids: CASSYLGGGPNTEAFF. The CDR3 DNA sequence: TGTGCCAGCAGTTACTTGGGGGGGGGACCGAACACTGAAGCTTTCTTT. V gene TRBV6-6 combines with J gene TRBJ1-1; weak D call: TRBD1 (5 bases). The CDR3 loop spans 16 amino acids. Per the germline V gene, CDR1 is MNHNY and CDR2 is SVGAGI (reference sequence). V gave up 1 base and J gave up 1 base, with 13 bases separating them.

This clonotype showed up many times. This chain joins TRBV18 and TRBJ2-7; possibly TRBD1 for D (5 bases). Trimming took 0 bases from V and 4 from J, leaving 16 bases between them. The CDR3 has 16 amino acids. Germline assignment: CDR1 KGHSH and CDR2 LQKENI. The CDR3 reads CASSPPIAAGRYEQYF. CDR3 nucleotides: TGTGCCAGCTCACCACCAATTGCCGCAGGGCGGTACGAGCAGTACTTC. The whole variable domain, filled in from reference TRBV18 and TRBJ2-7, reads NAGVMQNPRHLVRRRGQEARLRCSPMKGHSHVYWYRQLPEEGLKFMVYLQKENIIDESGMPKERFSAEFPKEGPSILRIQQVVRGDSAAYFCASSPPIAAGRYEQYFGPGTRLTVT.

The chain has TRBV19 and TRBJ2-1, with 9 bases identical to TRBD2. The V gene end was trimmed by 1 base and the J gene end by 0 bases; junction bases not matched to a gene: 4. Germline values: CDR1 LNHDA, CDR2 SQIVND (reference sequence). The CDR3 runs 17 residues. The CDR3 region is CASSIVRAGGSYNEQFF. The CDR3 DNA reads as TGTGCCAGTAGTATAGTAAGAGCGGGAGGCTCCTACAATGAGCAGTTCTTC.

This clonotype has a count of ten or more. The chain combines TRBV15 with TRBJ2-7; 9 nucleotides align to TRBD2. Per germline, CDR1 LNHNV and CDR2 YYDKDF (reference sequence). With V trimmed by 1 base and J by 1 base, 8 bases remained unmatched. The CDR3 runs to 17 residues. The DNA of the CDR3 is TGTGCCACCAGCAGAGCCATAGCGGGAGAGGGTTCCTACGAGCAGTACTTC. Its protein product is CATSRAIAGEGSYEQYF.

This clonotype has more than one count but fewer than ten. The V call is TRBV14, the J call TRBJ1-4; maybe TRBD1 (6 bases). CDR1 is SGHDN and CDR2 is FVKESK in the germline V gene. Trimming cost V 3 bases and J 8 bases, with 16 bases left between them. The CDR3 extends over 15 amino acids. CDR3 coding DNA: TGTGCCAGCAGCCACCCGGGGGCGACCCGCGAAAAACTGTTTTTT. This codes for CASSHPGATREKLFF.

This clonotype has at least ten counts. V gene TRBV2 combines with J gene TRBJ2-5; 8 bases align to TRBD2. There are 18 residues in the CDR3. CDR1 and CDR2 from the germline V gene are SNHLY and FYNNEI. The V segment lost 0 bases and the J segment 1 base; nucleotides outside the gene matches: 10. The CDR3 nucleotides read TGTGCCAGCAGTGAAGCGCTTCTGCGGGAGGCCCTCCAAGAGACCCAGTACTTC. This encodes CASSEALLREALQETQYF.

In its sample, this clonotype was seen a few times. The rearrangement joins TRBV5-5 to TRBJ2-7, with a tentative D call TRBD2 (6 bases). CDR1 and CDR2 from the germline V gene are SGHKS and YYEKEE (reference sequence). This CDR3 region has 14 residues. Trimming cost V 5 bases and J 2 bases, with 14 bases left between them. CDR3 nucleotide sequence: TGTGCCAGCAGACCCGGGACTGTGACCTACGAGCAGTACTTC. This codes for CASRPGTVTYEQYF.

This clonotype has more than one count but fewer than ten. J is TRBJ2-6 and V is TRBV5-6; D uncertain. CDR1 and CDR2 (germline): SGHDT, YYEEEE. The CDR3 runs to 16 residues. V was shortened by 7 bases and J by 4 bases, with 18 bases between the two germline ends. The CDR3 nucleotides read TGTGCCAGCCCCTCCGCCTGGCCCCCCGGGGCCAACGTCCTGACTTTC. It codes for CASPSAWPPGANVLTF.

This clonotype has just a few counts. The CDR3 end shows no conserved phenylalanine or tryptophan, and so a read error is likely. The chain recombines TRBV5-5 with TRBJ2-7, with D tentatively TRBD1 or TRBD2 (5 bases each). Germline V gene sequence: CDR1 SGHKS, CDR2 YYEKEE (reference sequence). Trimming pared 4 bases from V and 4 bases from J, leaving 21 bases between. This CDR3 has 16 amino acids. CDR3 nucleotide sequence: TGTGCCAGCAGCCCCGAGGGTTGGGGGAAGGGATACGAGCAGTACCTC. It codes for CASSPEGWGKGYEQYL.

This clonotype was detected only a few times. The chain carries TRBV29-1 and TRBJ2-7, with 9 bases that match TRBD1. The CDR3 consists of 13 residues. Germline assignment: CDR1 SQVTM and CDR2 ANQGSEA. V shed 1 base, J shed 6 bases, and the junction held 4 bases outside the gene matches. The CDR3 region has the DNA TGCAGCGTTGAAGGGACAGGGGTACGCGAGCAGTACTTC. Translated: CSVEGTGVREQYF.

This clonotype was found many times. This chain uses TRBV7-8 with TRBJ2-7; a weak D match, TRBD2 (5 bases). This CDR3 has 15 residues. V lost 5 bases and J 2 bases, leaving 16 bases between the germline ends. Germline lookup yields CDR1 SGHVS and CDR2 FQNEAQ. CDR3 region: CASSRDPGRTYEQYF. For the CDR3, the DNA is TGTGCCAGCAGCCGAGACCCGGGGAGAACCTACGAGCAGTACTTC.

Comments on this clonotype: At one end, the junction sequence differs from germline, possibly due to a read error. The gene calls are TRBV27 and TRBJ2-1, with D possibly called TRBD1 or TRBD2 (5 bases each). The germline CDR1 and CDR2 sequences are MNHEY and SMNVEV (reference sequence). The CDR3 extends over 15 amino acids. CDR3 sequence reads: CAGSLSIEWGYEQFF. CDR3 coding DNA: TGTGCCGGCAGTTTATCGATTGAATGGGGGTATGAGCAGTTCTTC.

The chain has TRBV29-1 and TRBJ2-3; D unresolved. This CDR3 has 16 amino acids. Deletions cut 3 bases from V and 0 bases from J, with 16 bases between. Germline CDR1 and CDR2: SQVTM and ANQGSEA. As DNA, the CDR3 is TGCAGCGTTGAGGGGATCCCGCGCCGGAGCACAGATACGCAGTATTTT. It translates to CSVEGIPRRSTDTQYF.